Listed below are T cell receptor beta chains from one sample, sequenced in a study of metastatic and nonmetastatic thyroid tumors. MiXCR re-clonotyped the PCR reads for TCRdb. The data show 40,000 to 45,000 clones, with 15% to 20% seen just once and less than 4.5% held by the top ten. The sequencing sample was made of blood. The receptor set was obtained from a female donor with papillary thyroid cancer or a benign thyroid nodule (not recorded which). Some clones in this sample may be carry-over from other donors' samples. CDR3s include the opening cysteine and the closing phenylalanine or tryptophan. The D gene is left open where the match is weak. Clone size is given for some rows only: seen once, a few or many times, or a class if the clone is expanded.

d_gene: -
v_gene: TRBV6-1
j_gene: TRBJ2-6
abundance: many
CDR3aa: CASRKGRVSGANVLTF
CDR3nt: TGTGCCAGCAGGAAGGGAAGGGTATCTGGGGCCAACGTCCTGACTTTC

d_gene: -
v_gene: TRBV29-1
j_gene: TRBJ1-3
abundance: many
CDR3aa: CSVEDGGGTFSGNTIYF
CDR3nt: TGCAGCGTTGAAGATGGGGGAGGCACTTTCTCTGGAAACACCATATATTTT

d_gene: TRBD1
v_gene: TRBV5-1
j_gene: TRBJ2-7
abundance: many
CDR3aa: CASSFFFWTGVYEQYF
CDR3nt: TGCGCCAGCAGCTTCTTCTTTTGGACAGGCGTCTACGAGCAGTACTTC

d_gene: -
v_gene: TRBV28
j_gene: TRBJ1-1
abundance: many
CDR3aa: CASSFITKGRDTEAFF
CDR3nt: TGTGCCAGCAGTTTCATCACGAAGGGGCGGGACACTGAAGCTTTCTTT

d_gene: -
v_gene: TRBV20-1
j_gene: TRBJ2-7
abundance: many
CDR3aa: CSALRTSEQYF
CDR3nt: TGCAGTGCCCTTCGGACCAGCGAGCAGTACTTC

d_gene: -
v_gene: TRBV7-8
j_gene: TRBJ2-6
abundance: once
CDR3aa: CASSSWGYGANVLTF
CDR3nt: TGTGCCAGCAGCTCATGGGGCTATGGTGCCAACGTCCTGACTTTC

d_gene: TRBD1
v_gene: TRBV27
j_gene: TRBJ1-5
abundance: many
CDR3aa: CASSLKAGGKASNQPQHF
CDR3nt: TGTGCCAGCAGTTTAAAGGCAGGGGGCAAGGCGAGCAATCAGCCCCAGCATTTT

d_gene: -
v_gene: TRBV29-1
j_gene: TRBJ2-7
abundance: many
CDR3aa: CSVRQAGSYEQYF
CDR3nt: TGCAGCGTGCGACAGGCTGGCTCCTACGAGCAGTACTTC

d_gene: TRBD1
v_gene: TRBV7-3
j_gene: TRBJ2-7
abundance: many
CDR3aa: CASSSNRGPAYEQYF
CDR3nt: TGTGCCAGCAGCTCTAACAGGGGCCCGGCGTACGAGCAGTACTTC

d_gene: -
v_gene: TRBV15
j_gene: TRBJ2-7
abundance: many
CDR3aa: CATSRVIDYEQYF
CDR3nt: TGTGCCACCAGCAGAGTAATAGATTACGAGCAGTACTTC

d_gene: -
v_gene: TRBV20-1
j_gene: TRBJ2-1
abundance: -
CDR3aa: CSAQLRARSYNEQFF
CDR3nt: TGCAGTGCACAGTTGCGGGCCCGCTCCTACAATGAGCAGTTCTTC

d_gene: -
v_gene: TRBV2
j_gene: TRBJ2-1
abundance: many
CDR3aa: CASSEDNEQFF
CDR3nt: TGTGCCAGCAGTGAAGACAATGAGCAGTTCTTC

d_gene: TRBD1
v_gene: TRBV11-2
j_gene: TRBJ2-5
abundance: many
CDR3aa: CASSFRPRGSKETQYF
CDR3nt: TGTGCCAGCAGCTTCCGGCCCAGGGGGTCGAAAGAGACCCAGTACTTC

d_gene: TRBD2
v_gene: TRBV6-2/TRBV6-3
j_gene: TRBJ2-7
abundance: -
CDR3aa: CASRFSGRARYEQYF
CDR3nt: TGTGCCAGCAGGTTTAGCGGGAGGGCACGCTACGAGCAGTACTTC

d_gene: TRBD1
v_gene: TRBV27
j_gene: TRBJ1-2
abundance: -
CDR3aa: CASTGTDGLGGYTF
CDR3nt: TGTGCCAGCACCGGGACAGACGGCTTGGGTGGCTACACCTTC

d_gene: -
v_gene: TRBV3-1
j_gene: TRBJ1-5
abundance: many
CDR3aa: CASSQGSSINQPQHF
CDR3nt: TGTGCCAGCAGCCAAGGCAGTTCCATTAATCAGCCCCAGCATTTT

d_gene: TRBD1
v_gene: TRBV15
j_gene: TRBJ1-2
abundance: few
CDR3aa: CATSRDRGRNYGYTF
CDR3nt: TGTGCCACCAGCAGGGACAGGGGACGAAACTATGGCTACACCTTC

d_gene: -
v_gene: TRBV20-1
j_gene: TRBJ2-7
abundance: many
CDR3aa: CSGSRLYLDSEQYF
CDR3nt: TGCAGTGGCTCCAGGCTGTACCTGGACTCCGAGCAGTACTTC

d_gene: -
v_gene: TRBV11-1
j_gene: TRBJ2-3
abundance: many
CDR3aa: CASSNGDSTDTQYF
CDR3nt: TGTGCCAGCAGTAACGGGGACAGCACAGATACGCAGTATTTT

d_gene: -
v_gene: TRBV28
j_gene: TRBJ1-2
abundance: many
CDR3aa: CASRAGQRLVSNYGYTF
CDR3nt: TGTGCCAGCAGGGCAGGACAGAGACTAGTTAGTAACTATGGCTACACCTTC

d_gene: -
v_gene: TRBV6-2/TRBV6-3
j_gene: TRBJ2-6
abundance: few
CDR3aa: CASRRSSGANVPTF
CDR3nt: TGTGCCAGCAGGAGATCCTCTGGGGCAAACGTCCCGACTTTC

d_gene: -
v_gene: TRBV9
j_gene: TRBJ2-1
abundance: many
CDR3aa: CASSVKAGFNNEQFF
CDR3nt: TGTGCCAGCAGCGTAAAGGCAGGGTTCAACAATGAGCAGTTCTTC

d_gene: TRBD1
v_gene: TRBV6-1
j_gene: TRBJ1-6
abundance: medium-sized
CDR3aa: CASRTDRAGSPLHF
CDR3nt: TGTGCCAGCAGGACGGACAGGGCGGGTTCACCCCTCCACTTT

d_gene: -
v_gene: TRBV14
j_gene: TRBJ2-3
abundance: many
CDR3aa: CASSQPRGLITDTQYF
CDR3nt: TGTGCCAGCAGCCAACCTCGGGGACTGATCACAGATACGCAGTATTTT

d_gene: -
v_gene: TRBV3-1
j_gene: TRBJ1-1
abundance: many
CDR3aa: CASSQAGNTEAFF
CDR3nt: TGTGCCAGCAGCCAAGCCGGGAACACTGAAGCTTTCTTT

d_gene: -
v_gene: TRBV19
j_gene: TRBJ2-1
abundance: -
CDR3aa: CASSLRSGNDQFF
CDR3nt: TGTGCCAGTAGCCTGCGGAGCGGCAATGATCAGTTCTTC

d_gene: -
v_gene: TRBV24-1
j_gene: TRBJ2-2
abundance: many
CDR3aa: CATGQPNTGELFF
CDR3nt: TGTGCCACCGGACAGCCGAACACCGGGGAGCTGTTTTTT